These 22 T cell receptor beta chains came from one sample sequenced in a study of CXCR3-negative and CXCR3-positive naive CD8 T cells. UMI-labeled TRB cDNA libraries were prepared by 5' RACE. TCRdb re-called the 5' RACE reads; one entry per CDR3 protein, DNA not given. Its clone listing holds 35,000 to 40,000 distinct CDR3 sequences. Sequencing was done on a sample of memory CD8+ T cells from blood. These receptors originate from a human donor in good health. Some clones in this sample may be carry-over from other donors' samples.

This sequence joins TRBV15 and TRBJ1-1. The CDR3 loop spans 15 amino acids. Germline CDR1 is LNHNV and CDR2 is YYDKDF (reference sequence). The CDR3 protein is CATSRDSAVNTEAFF.

This chain links TRBV14 with TRBJ2-3; TCRdb proposes TRBD2, but this gene call is untestable without DNA. Germline CDR1 SGHDN, CDR2 FVKESK. This CDR3 is built from 15 residues. CDR3 amino acids: CASSRLAGSTDTQYF.

The chain links TRBV5-1 to TRBJ2-7; lacking DNA, the TRBD1 call made by TCRdb goes unchecked. Germline CDR1 and CDR2: SGHRS and YFSETQ. The CDR3 consists of 12 residues. CDR3: CASSFTGGEQYF.

This chain links TRBV15 with TRBJ2-3; TCRdb's D call, TRBD2, is unchecked because there is no DNA. The CDR3 consists of 18 residues. Germline V gene sequence: CDR1 LNHNV, CDR2 YYDKDF (reference sequence). Here the CDR3 reads CATSRDLAGVLSTDTQYF.

The chain links TRBV5-6 to TRBJ2-2; TCRdb's assignment of TRBD1 cannot be checked, as there is no DNA. Germline assignment: CDR1 SGHDT and CDR2 YYEEEE. The CDR3 consists of 14 residues. This chain's CDR3 is CASLSTGGTGELFF. The whole variable domain, remainder taken from reference TRBV5-6 and TRBJ2-2, is DAGVTQSPTHLIKTRGQQVTLRCSPKSGHDTVSWYQQALGQGPQFIFQYYEEEERQRGNFPDRFSGHQFPNYSSELNVNALLLGDSALYLCASLSTGGTGELFFGEGSRLTVL.

This clonotype is called medium-sized based on its frequency. V and J are TRBV2 and TRBJ2-1. The germline gives CDR1 SNHLY, CDR2 FYNNEI. CDR3 length equals 14 residues. This CDR3 reads CASSEGFLYNEQFF. Supplemented by reference TRBV2 and TRBJ2-1, the full variable domain reads EPEVTQTPSHQVTQMGQEVILRCVPISNHLYFYWYRQILGQKVEFLVSFYNNEISEKSEIFDDQFSVERPDGSNFTLKIRSTKLEDSAMYFCASSEGFLYNEQFFGPGTRLTVL.

The rearrangement links TRBV28 to TRBJ1-5. The CDR3 runs 14 residues. CDR1 is MDHEN and CDR2 is SYDVKM in the germline V gene. CDR3 residues: CASSRGRGNQPQHF.

The chain combines TRBV6-5 with TRBJ2-7; TCRdb names TRBD2, which stays unverified in the absence of DNA. The CDR3 is made up of 14 amino acids. CDR1 MNHEY and CDR2 SVGAGI come from the germline V gene. The CDR3 loop is CASSLFGSGYEQYF.

The gene calls are TRBV11-2 and TRBJ2-5. The CDR3 has 12 residues. The germline CDR1 and CDR2 sequences are SGHAT and FQNNGV. This CDR3 reads CASRTLQETQYF. The entire variable domain, with the rest obtained from reference TRBV11-2 and TRBJ2-5, is as follows: EAGVAQSPRYKIIEKRQSVAFWCNPISGHATLYWYQQILGQGPKLLIQFQNNGVVDDSQLPKDRFSAERLKGVDSTLKIQPAKLEDSAVYLCASRTLQETQYFGPGTRLLVL.

V is TRBV4-1 and J is TRBJ2-5; TCRdb's D gene call, TRBD2, goes unchecked for lack of DNA. Germline CDR1 reads MGHRA; CDR2 reads YSYEKL. The CDR3 contains 15 residues. The CDR3 is CASSQERGGLGTQYF.

This chain links TRBV29-1 with TRBJ2-5; as DNA is missing, the TRBD2 call by TCRdb cannot be tested. The CDR3 length is 14 residues. The germline V gene has CDR1 SQVTM and CDR2 ANQGSEA. The CDR3 loop is CSVEGHWVQETQYF.

The chain combines TRBV29-1 with TRBJ1-1. Germline CDR1 is SQVTM and CDR2 is ANQGSEA. This CDR3 contains 14 residues. CDR3 residues: CSVENGREGTEAFF.

This chain links TRBV20-1 with TRBJ2-7; TCRdb gives TRBD1 as the D gene, but with no DNA this cannot be confirmed. The CDR3 is 14 residues long. Germline V gene data show CDR1 as DFQATT and CDR2 as SNEGSKA (reference sequence). CDR3 amino acids: CSGTGTEDPNEQYF.

V usage is TRBV27 and J usage is TRBJ2-7; TCRdb picks TRBD1, but there is no DNA to check that call. The germline gives CDR1 MNHEY, CDR2 SMNVEV (reference sequence). There are 13 residues in the CDR3. CDR3 region: CASSRTGIYEQYF.

The chain couples TRBV4-3 to TRBJ1-1. This CDR3 is built from 11 residues. Per germline, CDR1 LGHNA and CDR2 YSLEER. This chain's CDR3 is CASSQGREAFF.

V and J are TRBV27 and TRBJ2-1; TCRdb proposes TRBD2, but this gene call is untestable without DNA. The CDR3 runs 15 residues. Germline lookup yields CDR1 MNHEY and CDR2 SMNVEV (reference sequence). CDR3 protein: CASGLAGGLMNEQFF.

The rearrangement joins TRBV9 to TRBJ2-5; absent DNA, TCRdb's TRBD2 call cannot be checked. The CDR3 has 16 amino acids. Germline CDR1 is SGDLS and CDR2 is YYNGEE. This chain's CDR3 is CASSVASGFNQETQYF.

The chain is built from TRBV12-3 or TRBV12-4 and TRBJ2-5; absent DNA, TCRdb's TRBD2 call cannot be checked. This CDR3 is built from 16 residues. The CDR3: CASSLNGLAGQETQYF.

The rearrangement uses TRBV29-1 and TRBJ2-2; TCRdb proposes TRBD1, but this gene call is untestable without DNA. The CDR3 is made up of 14 amino acids. The germline V gene encodes CDR1 SQVTM and CDR2 ANQGSEA. The CDR3 reads CSVRGGENTGELFF.

The V call is TRBV15, the J call TRBJ1-5; TCRdb calls TRBD1, which cannot be checked without DNA. The CDR3 is made up of 13 amino acids. The germline CDR1 and CDR2 sequences are LNHNV and YYDKDF (reference sequence). The CDR3: CATSSQGNQPQHF.

V usage is TRBV3-1 and J usage is TRBJ2-7; TCRdb's D gene call, TRBD1, goes unchecked for lack of DNA. This CDR3 contains 18 residues. Per germline, CDR1 LGHDT and CDR2 YNNKEL (reference sequence). The chain's CDR3 is CASSQAIETGTDTYEQYF.

The chain has TRBV5-1 and TRBJ2-2; the TCRdb D gene call, TRBD1, has no DNA to confirm it. Germline values: CDR1 SGHRS, CDR2 YFSETQ. The CDR3 contains 15 residues. The CDR3: CASSPSSGGAGELFF.